This TCR beta chain was identified in a study of technical replicates of blood from several donors (TCRdb year 2017). V is pruned by 2 bases and J by 15 bases, leaving 12 bases of the junction without a gene match. As encoded in the germline V gene, CDR1 is LGHNA while CDR2 is YNFKEQ. Its CDR3 holds 15 amino acids, cysteine through phenylalanine. Solely the CDR3 DNA is kept, with 45 bases framed from the first base. A note on this clone: What this receptor recognizes is not known. One base away there is no much larger clone; base qualities are not given.

Receptor libraries were prepared by the immunoSEQ multiplex PCR assay. Here the immuneACCESS table is served through TCRdb, limited to in-frame sequences with V and J called. Missing clones are a known gap in these copies; in checked studies unresolved V genes cover under half, and the rest lacks a known reason. The sample table records under 90,000 clones; roughly 96% of these occur just once. About 0.2% of the sample comes from the top ten. The chain couples TRBV4-2 to TRBJ2-1, with 11 middle bases fitting TRBD2. This receptor was obtained from a human donor in good health. Sequencing was done on a sample of T cells isolated from PBMCs. The DNA sequence follows: TGTGCCAGCAGCCAATACTTGACTAGCGGGGTACGAGGGTTCTTC. This sequence encodes CASSQYLTSGVRGFF.